This T cell receptor beta chain was identified in a study of spatial heterogeneity in lung cancer. At the level of the study: Each distinct TCR and UMI combination averaged more than ten appearances in raw reads.

V lost 3 bases to trimming and J lost 4 bases, with 3 bases between them. In germline, CDR1 is SEHNR, CDR2 FQNEAQ (reference sequence). The CDR3 extends over 11 amino acids. This clonotype was picked up one time. Documented time point: sample taken at primary tumor resection. The donors, 70 to 80 patients with untreated early-stage non-small cell lung cancer, provided the samples. Sequencing covered unsorted whole RNA taken from tumor, nontumor lung or frozen PBMC. In TCRdb, the 5' RACE reads were re-called with MiXCR into one record per CDR3 protein. The sample has around 6,000 distinct CDR3 sequences; 18% are singletons.

This chain joins TRBV7-9 and TRBJ2-5; D gene ambiguous. Sequenced here: normal lung tissue next to the tumor, sampled at surgery. The receptor was derived from a male donor with early-stage non-small cell lung cancer. The CDR3, as DNA: TGTGCCAGCAGCTTCGGAGAGACCCAGTACTTC. This translates into CASSFGETQYF.